The clone carrying this T cell receptor (beta chain) came up a few times. This entry is derived from a study of T-cell reconstitution after alpha-beta-depleted transplantation in children. Deletions cut 7 bases from V and 5 bases from J, with 17 bases between. This CDR3 has 14 residues. TCRbeta library construction was performed incorporating unique molecular identifiers. Via MiXCR, TCRdb re-called the PCR reads, giving one row per CDR3 protein. This table has 600,000 to 700,000 distinct CDR3 sequences, 16% appearing once. This sequence joins TRBV12-3 or TRBV12-4 and TRBJ1-1; D is unresolved. Sequencing used PBMCs from the stem cell graft donor, obtained from the stem cell graft. The source is a human donor who donated a stem cell graft to a child with acute myeloid leukemia. CDR3 region: CASTPNWPRTEAFF. The CDR3, as DNA: TGTGCCAGCACTCCCAATTGGCCCCGGACTGAAGCTTTCTTT.